This TCR beta chain was identified during a study of T cells after yellow fever vaccination. Study-wide context: When fractions had low cell numbers, they were prepared with SMART-Seq v4 Ultra Low Input.

Remarks on this clonotype: Its antigen remains unidentified.

Via MiXCR, TCRdb re-called the 5' RACE reads, giving one row per CDR3 protein. This sample carries 170,000 or so distinct CDR3 sequences, approximately 6% of them seen once, and the ten largest clones take roughly 3%. Study outcomes and limitations: Only a small proportion of the clonotypes turned up in both the CD4 and the CD8 compartments, likely arising from convergent recombination.

This clonotype was sampled from a man aged 18 to 29 who received the YFV17D yellow fever vaccine. Sequencing was performed on CD4+ T cells sorted from PBMCs, taken on the day of the first yellow fever vaccination.

The CDR3 nucleotides read TGTGCCAGCAGCCAGGTCGGGACAGGAACATATGGCTACACCTTC. It encodes CASSQVGTGTYGYTF. The chain is built from TRBV5-6 and TRBJ1-2; 8 nucleotides match TRBD1. Germline loops: CDR1 SGHDT, CDR2 YYEEEE. CDR3 size: 15 residues. The junction had 10 bases not matched to a gene; V was cut back by 4 bases and J by 5 bases. Full variable domain (missing parts from reference TRBV5-6 and TRBJ1-2): DAGVTQSPTHLIKTRGQQVTLRCSPKSGHDTVSWYQQALGQGPQFIFQYYEEEERQRGNFPDRFSGHQFPNYSSELNVNALLLGDSALYLCASSQVGTGTYGYTFGSGTRLTVV.